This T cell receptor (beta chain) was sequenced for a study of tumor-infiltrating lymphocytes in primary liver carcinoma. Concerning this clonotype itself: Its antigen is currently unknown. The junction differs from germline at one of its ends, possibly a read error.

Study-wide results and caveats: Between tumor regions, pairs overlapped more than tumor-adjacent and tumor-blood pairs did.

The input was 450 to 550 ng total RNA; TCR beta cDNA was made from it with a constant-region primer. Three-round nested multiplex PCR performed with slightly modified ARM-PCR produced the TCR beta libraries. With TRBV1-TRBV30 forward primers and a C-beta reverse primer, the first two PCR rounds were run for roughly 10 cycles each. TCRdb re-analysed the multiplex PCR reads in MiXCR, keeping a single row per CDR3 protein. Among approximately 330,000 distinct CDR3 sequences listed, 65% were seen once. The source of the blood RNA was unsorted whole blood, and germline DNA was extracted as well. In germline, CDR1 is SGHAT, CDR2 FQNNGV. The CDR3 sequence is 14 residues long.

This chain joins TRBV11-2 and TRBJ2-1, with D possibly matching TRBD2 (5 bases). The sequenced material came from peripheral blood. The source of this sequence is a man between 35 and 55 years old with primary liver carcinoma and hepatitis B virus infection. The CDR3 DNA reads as TGTACCAGCGGCTTAGTCAGATCCTACAATGAGCAGTTCTTC. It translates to CTSGLVRSYNEQFF.